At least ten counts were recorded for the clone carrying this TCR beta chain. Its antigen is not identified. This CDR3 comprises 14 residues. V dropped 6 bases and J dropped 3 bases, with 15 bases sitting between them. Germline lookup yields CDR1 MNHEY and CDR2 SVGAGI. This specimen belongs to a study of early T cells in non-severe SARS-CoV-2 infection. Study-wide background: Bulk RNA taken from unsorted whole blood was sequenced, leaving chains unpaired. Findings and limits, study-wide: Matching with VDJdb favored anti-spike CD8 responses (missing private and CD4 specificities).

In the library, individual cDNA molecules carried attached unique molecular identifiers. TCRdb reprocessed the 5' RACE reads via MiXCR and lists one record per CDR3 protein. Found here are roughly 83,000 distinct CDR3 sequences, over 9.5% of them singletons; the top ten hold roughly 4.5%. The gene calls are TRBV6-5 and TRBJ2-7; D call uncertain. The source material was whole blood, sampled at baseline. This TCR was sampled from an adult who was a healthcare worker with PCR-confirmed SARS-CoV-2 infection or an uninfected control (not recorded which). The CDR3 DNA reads TGTGCCAGCAGCTCCGTCCGTTTGTACTACGAGCAGTACTTC. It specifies CASSSVRLYYEQYF.